These T cell receptor beta chains were read from a single sample in a study of blood T cells in healthy people across ages. MiXCR, run by TCRdb on the 5' RACE reads, gives a single entry per CDR3 protein. This repertoire shows hundreds of thousands of distinct CDR3 sequences, 58% found once; its top ten account for 20% to 25%. The sequencing input was blood. The receptors were gathered from a man aged 25 to 40 in good health. The CDR3 runs from the conserved cysteine through the conserved F or W. Each record gives: J gene, V gene, D gene, clone size, CDR3 DNA, CDR3 protein. The D gene is left open where the match is weak. Size tells how often a clone was seen (once, few, many) or the class of an expanded clone, and some rows leave it out.

J gene: TRBJ2-7; V gene: TRBV27; D gene: NA; clone size: NA; CDR3 DNA: TGTGCCAGCGGACAGCTCTCCTACGAGCAGTACTTC; CDR3 protein: CASGQLSYEQYF
J gene: TRBJ1-2; V gene: TRBV6-5; D gene: TRBD1; clone size: few; CDR3 DNA: TGTGCCAGCAGGATTAGACAGGGGGGCCTCTATGGCTACACCTTC; CDR3 protein: CASRIRQGGLYGYTF
J gene: TRBJ2-7; V gene: TRBV6-2/TRBV6-3; D gene: NA; clone size: NA; CDR3 DNA: TGTGCCAGCAGAGGGCGGGGAGTCTACGAGCAGTACTTC; CDR3 protein: CASRGRGVYEQYF
J gene: TRBJ2-3; V gene: TRBV7-2; D gene: NA; clone size: few; CDR3 DNA: TGTGCCAGCAGCCCTGGGGGCCAGAAGGGAGATACGCAGTATTTT; CDR3 protein: CASSPGGQKGDTQYF
J gene: TRBJ1-5; V gene: TRBV20-1; D gene: NA; clone size: NA; CDR3 DNA: TGCAGTGCTAGAGACAGGGAGGTCGGCAATCAGCCCCAGCATTTT; CDR3 protein: CSARDREVGNQPQHF
J gene: TRBJ2-1; V gene: TRBV3-1; D gene: TRBD2; clone size: few; CDR3 DNA: TGTGCCAGCAGCCAAGATCTGAGCACTAGCGGGGGTGATGAGCAGTTCTTC; CDR3 protein: CASSQDLSTSGGDEQFF
J gene: TRBJ2-3; V gene: TRBV6-5; D gene: TRBD2; clone size: NA; CDR3 DNA: TGTGCCAGCATGATGACTAGCGGGAGTTCGGCGCGGTATTTT; CDR3 protein: CASMMTSGSSARYF
J gene: TRBJ1-2; V gene: TRBV2; D gene: NA; clone size: NA; CDR3 DNA: TGTGCCAGCAGAGCTGACCTCGGGCGCGGCTATGGCTACACCTTC; CDR3 protein: CASRADLGRGYGYTF
J gene: TRBJ2-1; V gene: TRBV2; D gene: TRBD2; clone size: NA; CDR3 DNA: TGTGCCAGTAATCGCGGGGGGGGAAGAGGCGATGAGCAGTTCTTC; CDR3 protein: CASNRGGGRGDEQFF
J gene: TRBJ2-7; V gene: TRBV7-9; D gene: TRBD1; clone size: NA; CDR3 DNA: TGTGCCAGCACGAAAGCGAAACCGGGACAGCCTTCCTACGAGCAGTACTTC; CDR3 protein: CASTKAKPGQPSYEQYF
J gene: TRBJ2-7; V gene: TRBV2; D gene: NA; clone size: NA; CDR3 DNA: TGTGCCAGCCTTGGGACGCCTATTTACGAGCAGTACTTC; CDR3 protein: CASLGTPIYEQYF
J gene: TRBJ2-1; V gene: TRBV7-2; D gene: NA; clone size: many; CDR3 DNA: TGTGCCAGCAGCTTAGCGCGTTCCCGGGATAGAATGTTCTTC; CDR3 protein: CASSLARSRDRMFF
J gene: TRBJ1-2; V gene: TRBV10-3; D gene: NA; clone size: once; CDR3 DNA: TGTGCCATCAGAGGGGCAGGGCCAGGCAACTATGGCTACACCTTC; CDR3 protein: CAIRGAGPGNYGYTF
J gene: TRBJ1-1; V gene: TRBV30; D gene: TRBD1; clone size: NA; CDR3 DNA: TGTGCCGGTGGGACAGCCTATGAAGCTTTCTTT; CDR3 protein: CAGGTAYEAFF
J gene: TRBJ2-6; V gene: TRBV27; D gene: NA; clone size: few; CDR3 DNA: TGTGCCAGCTCATCCAACAGGGTCGGTCTCGCTGGGGCCAACGTCCTGACTTTC; CDR3 protein: CASSSNRVGLAGANVLTF
J gene: TRBJ2-3; V gene: TRBV29-1; D gene: NA; clone size: few; CDR3 DNA: TGCAGCGTGAGAAAAGGGGATTTTAGCACAGATACGCAGTATTTT; CDR3 protein: CSVRKGDFSTDTQYF
J gene: TRBJ2-7; V gene: TRBV7-8; D gene: NA; clone size: NA; CDR3 DNA: TGTGCCAGCAGCGTTACAGCCTACGAGCAGTACTTC; CDR3 protein: CASSVTAYEQYF
J gene: TRBJ2-7; V gene: TRBV4-3; D gene: NA; clone size: NA; CDR3 DNA: TGCGCCAGCAGCCGGGTACAGGCGGTCGAGCAGTACTTC; CDR3 protein: CASSRVQAVEQYF
J gene: TRBJ2-5; V gene: TRBV6-2/TRBV6-3; D gene: NA; clone size: NA; CDR3 DNA: TGTGCCAGCAGTTACGCGGGACTTCGGGAGACCCAGTACTTC; CDR3 protein: CASSYAGLRETQYF
J gene: TRBJ1-2; V gene: TRBV6-2/TRBV6-3; D gene: NA; clone size: NA; CDR3 DNA: TGTGTCAGCAGTTACGACGCAGGGTATGGCTACACCTTC; CDR3 protein: CVSSYDAGYGYTF
J gene: TRBJ2-6; V gene: TRBV20-1; D gene: TRBD2; clone size: few; CDR3 DNA: TGCAGTGCCTCGCCCGGGACTAGCGGGAGACGTTCCTCTGGGGCCAACGTCCTGACTTTC; CDR3 protein: CSASPGTSGRRSSGANVLTF
J gene: TRBJ2-3; V gene: TRBV7-9; D gene: NA; clone size: NA; CDR3 DNA: TGTGCCAGCCAACCTCTGGCCCGAAACACAGATACGCAGTATTTT; CDR3 protein: CASQPLARNTDTQYF
J gene: TRBJ1-2; V gene: TRBV7-2; D gene: TRBD1; clone size: NA; CDR3 DNA: TGTGCCAGCAGCGTACAGGGGGCCTATGGCTACACCTTC; CDR3 protein: CASSVQGAYGYTF
J gene: TRBJ1-4; V gene: TRBV7-8; D gene: NA; clone size: NA; CDR3 DNA: TGTGCCAGCAGCTTAACAGGGTCCAGTGAAAAACTGTTTTTT; CDR3 protein: CASSLTGSSEKLFF
J gene: TRBJ1-1; V gene: TRBV7-9; D gene: NA; clone size: NA; CDR3 DNA: TGTGCCAGCAGCCCCTCGGGCGTCTTCATGAACACTGAAGCTTTCTTT; CDR3 protein: CASSPSGVFMNTEAFF
J gene: TRBJ1-5; V gene: TRBV10-3; D gene: NA; clone size: few; CDR3 DNA: TGTGCCATCAGTGTGGGGGGACGGAATAGCAATCAGCCCCAGCATTTT; CDR3 protein: CAISVGGRNSNQPQHF
J gene: TRBJ2-7; V gene: TRBV3-1; D gene: NA; clone size: once; CDR3 DNA: TGTGCCAGCAGCCAACTCTACACCGGGACCTCGCGTGAGAGCTCCTACAATGAGCAGTACTTC; CDR3 protein: CASSQLYTGTSRESSYNEQYF
J gene: TRBJ2-7; V gene: TRBV29-1; D gene: NA; clone size: NA; CDR3 DNA: TGCAGCGTTGCGGAGACAGGCGCCTCCTACGAGCAGTACTTC; CDR3 protein: CSVAETGASYEQYF
J gene: TRBJ2-4; V gene: TRBV28; D gene: NA; clone size: NA; CDR3 DNA: TGTGCCAGCAGTTTGTATAAGGGCGTGGACATTCAGTACTTC; CDR3 protein: CASSLYKGVDIQYF
J gene: TRBJ2-1; V gene: TRBV29-1; D gene: NA; clone size: many; CDR3 DNA: TGCAGCGTGCAGACAGAAACCTACAATGAGCAGTTCTTC; CDR3 protein: CSVQTETYNEQFF
J gene: TRBJ2-1; V gene: TRBV11-3; D gene: NA; clone size: many; CDR3 DNA: TGTGCCAGCAGCTTAGATCAGGATGAGCAGTTCTTC; CDR3 protein: CASSLDQDEQFF
J gene: TRBJ2-3; V gene: TRBV12-3/TRBV12-4; D gene: NA; clone size: NA; CDR3 DNA: TGTGCCAGCAGTTTCGGTGTTAGGGATGGAGATACGCAGTATTTT; CDR3 protein: CASSFGVRDGDTQYF
J gene: TRBJ2-5; V gene: TRBV28; D gene: TRBD1; clone size: few; CDR3 DNA: TGTGCCAGCAGAACCGACAGGGGGTGGGAGACCCAGTACTTC; CDR3 protein: CASRTDRGWETQYF
J gene: TRBJ1-1; V gene: TRBV20-1; D gene: NA; clone size: NA; CDR3 DNA: TGCAGTGCTAGAGCTCGACGGGGGAACACTGAAGCTTTCTTT; CDR3 protein: CSARARRGNTEAFF
J gene: TRBJ2-2; V gene: TRBV12-1; D gene: NA; clone size: NA; CDR3 DNA: TGTGCCAGCAGACACCTCTGGGGGGAGCTGTTTTTT; CDR3 protein: CASRHLWGELFF
J gene: TRBJ2-7; V gene: TRBV11-2; D gene: NA; clone size: NA; CDR3 DNA: TGTGCCAGCAGCTTAGGTCCCCCAGGTAGGCCGTCCTACGAGCAGTACTTC; CDR3 protein: CASSLGPPGRPSYEQYF
J gene: TRBJ2-7; V gene: TRBV6-2/TRBV6-3; D gene: TRBD2; clone size: NA; CDR3 DNA: TGTGCCAGCAGTGATGTAGCGGGAGGATACGAGCAGTACTTC; CDR3 protein: CASSDVAGGYEQYF
J gene: TRBJ2-7; V gene: TRBV28; D gene: NA; clone size: NA; CDR3 DNA: TGTGCCACCGTATCTGGGGGGACCTACGAGCAGTACTTC; CDR3 protein: CATVSGGTYEQYF
J gene: TRBJ2-7; V gene: TRBV27; D gene: TRBD2; clone size: NA; CDR3 DNA: TGTGCCAGCAGTTTATCTAGCGGGGGTGCCACCTACGAGCAGTACTTC; CDR3 protein: CASSLSSGGATYEQYF
J gene: TRBJ2-7; V gene: TRBV20-1; D gene: TRBD2; clone size: NA; CDR3 DNA: TGCAGTGCTAGTATAAGCGGGGGGCCCTACGAGCAGTACTTC; CDR3 protein: CSASISGGPYEQYF